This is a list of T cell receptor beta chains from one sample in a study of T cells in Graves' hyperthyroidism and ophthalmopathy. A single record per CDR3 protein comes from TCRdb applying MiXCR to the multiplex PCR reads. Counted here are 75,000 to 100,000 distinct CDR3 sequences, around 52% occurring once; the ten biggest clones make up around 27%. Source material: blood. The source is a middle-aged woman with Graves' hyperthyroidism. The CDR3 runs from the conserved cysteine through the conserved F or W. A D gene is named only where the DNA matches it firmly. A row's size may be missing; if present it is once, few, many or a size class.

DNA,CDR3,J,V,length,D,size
TGTGCCACCAGCAGCTTGGTGGCAGGGCCCATGAACACTGAAGCTTTCTTT,CATSSLVAGPMNTEAFF,TRBJ1-1,TRBV7-3,17,NA,few
TGTGCCATCAGTGAGTCGCCTAGCGAAGCCTACAATGAGCAGTTCTTC,CAISESPSEAYNEQFF,TRBJ2-1,TRBV10-3,16,NA,NA
TGTGCCAGCAGTGGGGTCCTCTATAATTCACCCCTCCACTTT,CASSGVLYNSPLHF,TRBJ1-6,TRBV6-6,14,NA,NA
TGTGCCAGCTCACCTAGCGGGAGTTACGAGCAGTACTTC,CASSPSGSYEQYF,TRBJ2-7,TRBV2,13,TRBD2,many
TGCAGCGTTTTCGGCTCTCCAGGGGGAGGAGAGACCCAGTACTTC,CSVFGSPGGGETQYF,TRBJ2-5,TRBV29-1,15,NA,NA
TGTGCCAGCAGACGCAGGGGGCGGGGGGCCAACGTCCTGACTTTC,CASRRRGRGANVLTF,TRBJ2-6,TRBV6-1,15,TRBD1,NA
TGCAGCGTTGTCCTGGCGACTAGCTCGGTGCAGTTCTTC,CSVVLATSSVQFF,TRBJ2-1,TRBV29-1,13,TRBD2,many
TGCGCCAGCAGCCTCCTGCCCCAGCATTTT,CASSLLPQHF,TRBJ1-5,TRBV7-2,10,NA,NA
TGTGCCACCGGGCAAGCGGGACCCTACGAGCAGTACTTC,CATGQAGPYEQYF,TRBJ2-7,TRBV10-3,13,TRBD2,NA
TGCAGCGTTGAACGGGACAGGGGCTGGATGAACACTGAAGCTTTCTTT,CSVERDRGWMNTEAFF,TRBJ1-1,TRBV29-1,16,TRBD1,NA
TGTGCCAGCAGCTTAGAGGGGACAGCAACTAATGAAAAACTGTTTTTT,CASSLEGTATNEKLFF,TRBJ1-4,TRBV7-9,16,TRBD1,NA
TGTGCCAGCAGCTTAGGGCAGGGTGCGGAAAAACTGTACTTC,CASSLGQGAEKLYF,TRBJ2-5,TRBV7-9,14,NA,NA
TGTGCCAGCAGTTTCGAAGGGGGCGAAAAACTGTTTTTT,CASSFEGGEKLFF,TRBJ1-4,TRBV2,13,TRBD1,many
TGTGCCAGCAGCTTAGTCAGTGCAACTAATGAAAAACTGTTTTTT,CASSLVSATNEKLFF,TRBJ1-4,TRBV7-2,15,NA,many
TGTGCCAGCCATCGACAAGGCGGTTGGGAGCAGTACTTC,CASHRQGGWEQYF,TRBJ2-7,TRBV12-3/TRBV12-4,13,NA,many
TGCAGCGGGGGACAGGGGATCTATGGCTACACCTTC,CSGGQGIYGYTF,TRBJ1-2,TRBV20-1,12,TRBD1,few
TGTGCCAGCAGCTTTGGTCTGGACATTGAAAAACTGTTTTTT,CASSFGLDIEKLFF,TRBJ1-4,TRBV7-8,14,NA,many
TGTGCCAGCAGCTTGTACAAGGGATGCACTGAAGCTTTCTTT,CASSLYKGCTEAFF,TRBJ1-1,TRBV7-2,14,NA,NA
TGTGCCAGCAGCTCCACCGCCGGGACTAGCGGGAAAGAGACCCAGTACTTC,CASSSTAGTSGKETQYF,TRBJ2-5,TRBV7-8,17,TRBD2,NA
TGCGCCAGCAGCCGATACCCGGCAGGTCCCTCCTACGAGCAGTACTTC,CASSRYPAGPSYEQYF,TRBJ2-7,TRBV5-1,16,NA,NA
TGCGCCAGCAGCTTGGGGGGCAAATACACCGGGGAGCAGTACTTC,CASSLGGKYTGEQYF,TRBJ2-7,TRBV4-1,15,NA,NA
NA,CACSASPGPEAFF,TRBJ1-1,TRBV2,13,NA,NA
TGCAGTGCTTTTCTAGCGGGAGGGCCTTACGAGCAGTACTTC,CSAFLAGGPYEQYF,TRBJ2-7,TRBV20-1,14,TRBD2,NA
TGTGCTAGTGGTCCGGGGTTCACAGATACGCAGTATTTT,CASGPGFTDTQYF,TRBJ2-3,TRBV12-5,13,NA,NA
TGTGCCAGCTGGGAGGGTACCGGGGAGCTGTTTTTT,CASWEGTGELFF,TRBJ2-2,TRBV18,12,TRBD2,NA